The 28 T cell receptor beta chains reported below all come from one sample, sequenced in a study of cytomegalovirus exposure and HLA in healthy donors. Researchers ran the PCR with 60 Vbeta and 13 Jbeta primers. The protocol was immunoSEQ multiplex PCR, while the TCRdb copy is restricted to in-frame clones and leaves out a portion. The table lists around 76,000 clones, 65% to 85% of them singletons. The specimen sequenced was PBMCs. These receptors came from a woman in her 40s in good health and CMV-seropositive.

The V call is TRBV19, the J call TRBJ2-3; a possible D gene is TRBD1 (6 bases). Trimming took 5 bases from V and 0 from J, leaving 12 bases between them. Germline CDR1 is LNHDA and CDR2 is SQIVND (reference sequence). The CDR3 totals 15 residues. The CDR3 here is CASSLRTASTDTQYF. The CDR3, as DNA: TGTGCCAGTAGTCTAAGGACAGCTAGCACAGATACGCAGTATTTT.

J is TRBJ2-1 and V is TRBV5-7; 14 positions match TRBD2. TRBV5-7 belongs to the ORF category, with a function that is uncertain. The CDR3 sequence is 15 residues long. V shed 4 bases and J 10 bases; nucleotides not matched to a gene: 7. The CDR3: CASSLGLAGAGEQFF. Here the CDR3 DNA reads TGTGCCAGCAGCCTGGGACTAGCGGGAGCAGGGGAGCAGTTCTTC.

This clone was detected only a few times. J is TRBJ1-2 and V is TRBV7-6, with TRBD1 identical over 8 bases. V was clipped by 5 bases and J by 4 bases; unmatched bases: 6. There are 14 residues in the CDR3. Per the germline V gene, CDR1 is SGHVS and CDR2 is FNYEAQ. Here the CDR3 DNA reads TGTGCCAGCAGCCCCCAGGGGGCTGGCTATGGCTACACCTTC. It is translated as CASSPQGAGYGYTF. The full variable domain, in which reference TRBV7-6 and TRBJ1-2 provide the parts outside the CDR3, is GAGVSQSPRYKVTKRGQDVALRCDPISGHVSLYWYRQALGQGPEFLTYFNYEAQQDKSGLPNDRFSAERPEGSISTLTIQRTEQRDSAMYRCASSPQGAGYGYTFGSGTRLTVV.

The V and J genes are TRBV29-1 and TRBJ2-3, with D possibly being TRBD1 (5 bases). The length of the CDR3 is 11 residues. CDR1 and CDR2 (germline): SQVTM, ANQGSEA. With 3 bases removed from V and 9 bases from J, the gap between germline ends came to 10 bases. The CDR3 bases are TGCAGCGTTGACACAGGCCGAACGCAGTATTTT. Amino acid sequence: CSVDTGRTQYF.

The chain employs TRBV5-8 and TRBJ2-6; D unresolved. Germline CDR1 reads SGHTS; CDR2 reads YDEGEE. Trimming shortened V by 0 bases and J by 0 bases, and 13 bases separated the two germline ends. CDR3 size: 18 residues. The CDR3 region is CASSLVRVLGSGANVLTF. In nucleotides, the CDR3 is TGTGCCAGCAGCTTGGTTCGGGTCTTGGGCTCTGGGGCCAACGTCCTGACTTTC.

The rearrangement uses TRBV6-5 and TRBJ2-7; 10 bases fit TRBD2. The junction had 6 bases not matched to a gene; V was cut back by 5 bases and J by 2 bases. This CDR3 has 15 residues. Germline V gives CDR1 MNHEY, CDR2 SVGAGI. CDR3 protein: CASSPGLAETYEQYF. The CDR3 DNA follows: TGTGCCAGCAGTCCAGGACTAGCGGAGACCTACGAGCAGTACTTC.

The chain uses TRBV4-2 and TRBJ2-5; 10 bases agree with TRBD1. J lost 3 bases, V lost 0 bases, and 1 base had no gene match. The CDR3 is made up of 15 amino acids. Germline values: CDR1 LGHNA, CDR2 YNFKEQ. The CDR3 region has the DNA TGTGCCAGCAGCCAAGATGGGACAGGGGAAGAGACCCAGTACTTC. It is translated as CASSQDGTGEETQYF.

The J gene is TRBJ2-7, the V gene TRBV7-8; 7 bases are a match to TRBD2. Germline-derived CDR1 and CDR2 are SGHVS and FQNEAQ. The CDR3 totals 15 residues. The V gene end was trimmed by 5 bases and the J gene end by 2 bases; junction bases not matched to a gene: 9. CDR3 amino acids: CASSHSPGGPYEQYF. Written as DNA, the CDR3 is TGTGCCAGCAGCCATTCTCCGGGAGGACCCTACGAGCAGTACTTC.

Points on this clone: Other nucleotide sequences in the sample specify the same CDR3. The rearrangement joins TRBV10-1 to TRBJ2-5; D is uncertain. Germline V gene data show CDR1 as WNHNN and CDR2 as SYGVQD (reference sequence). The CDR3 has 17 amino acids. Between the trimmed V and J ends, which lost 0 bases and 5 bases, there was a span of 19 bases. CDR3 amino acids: CASSESRSGFFPETQYF. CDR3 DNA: TGCGCCAGCAGTGAGTCCCGCTCAGGTTTTTTTCCGGAGACCCAGTACTTC.

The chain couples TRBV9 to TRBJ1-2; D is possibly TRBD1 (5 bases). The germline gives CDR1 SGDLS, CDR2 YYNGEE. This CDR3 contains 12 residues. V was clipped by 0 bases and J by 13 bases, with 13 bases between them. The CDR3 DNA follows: TGTGCCAGCAGCGTAGCGCAGGGCGTGATCACCTTC. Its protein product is CASSVAQGVITF. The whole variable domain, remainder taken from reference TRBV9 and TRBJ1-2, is DSGVTQTPKHLITATGQRVTLRCSPRSGDLSVYWYQQSLDQGLQFLIQYYNGEERAKGNILERFSAQQFPDLHSELNLSSLELGDSALYFCASSVAQGVITFGSGTRLTVV.

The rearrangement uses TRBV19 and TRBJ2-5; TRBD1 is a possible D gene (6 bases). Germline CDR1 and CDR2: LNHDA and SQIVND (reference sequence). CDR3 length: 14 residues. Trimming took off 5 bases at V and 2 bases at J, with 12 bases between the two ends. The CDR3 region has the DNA TGTGCCAGTAGTCCCGGACAGTTACAAGAGACCCAGTACTTC. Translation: CASSPGQLQETQYF.

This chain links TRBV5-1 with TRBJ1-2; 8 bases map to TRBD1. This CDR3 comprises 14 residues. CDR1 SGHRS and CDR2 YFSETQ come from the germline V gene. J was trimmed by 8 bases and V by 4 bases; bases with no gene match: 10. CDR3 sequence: CASSIGQGTGGYTF. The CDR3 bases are TGCGCCAGCAGCATTGGACAGGGTACGGGGGGCTACACCTTC.

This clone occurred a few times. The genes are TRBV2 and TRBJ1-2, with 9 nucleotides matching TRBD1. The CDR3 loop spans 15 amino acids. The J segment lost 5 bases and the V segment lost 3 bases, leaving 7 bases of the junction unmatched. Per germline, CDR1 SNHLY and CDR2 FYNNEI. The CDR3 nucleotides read TGTGCCAGCAGTGATTGGGACAGGGTGGAATATGGCTACACCTTC. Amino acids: CASSDWDRVEYGYTF.

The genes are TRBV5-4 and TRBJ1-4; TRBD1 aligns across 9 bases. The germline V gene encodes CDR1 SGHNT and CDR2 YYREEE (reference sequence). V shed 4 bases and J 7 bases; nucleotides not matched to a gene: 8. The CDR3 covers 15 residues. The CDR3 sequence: CASSHAGQGVEKLFF. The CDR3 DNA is TGTGCCAGCAGCCATGCGGGACAGGGCGTTGAAAAACTGTTTTTT.

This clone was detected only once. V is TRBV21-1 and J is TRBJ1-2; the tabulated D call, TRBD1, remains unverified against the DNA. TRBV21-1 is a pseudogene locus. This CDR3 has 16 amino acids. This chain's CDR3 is CASSKNRDSPNYGYTF. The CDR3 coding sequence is TGTGCCAGCAGCAAAAACCGGGACAGTCCTAACTATGGCTACACCTTC.

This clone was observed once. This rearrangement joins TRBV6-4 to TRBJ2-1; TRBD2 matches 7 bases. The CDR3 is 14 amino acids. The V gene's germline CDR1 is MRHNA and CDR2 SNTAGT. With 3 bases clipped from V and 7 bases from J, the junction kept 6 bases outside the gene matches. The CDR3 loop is CASSDQAGSNEQFF. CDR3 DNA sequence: TGTGCCAGCAGTGATCAAGCGGGGTCAAATGAGCAGTTCTTC.

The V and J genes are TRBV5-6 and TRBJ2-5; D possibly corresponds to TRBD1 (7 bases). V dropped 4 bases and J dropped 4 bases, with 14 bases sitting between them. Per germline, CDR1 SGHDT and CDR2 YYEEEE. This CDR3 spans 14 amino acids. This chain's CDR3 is CASSARGAPETQYF. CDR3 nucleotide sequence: TGTGCCAGCAGCGCCAGGGGGGCCCCAGAGACCCAGTACTTC.

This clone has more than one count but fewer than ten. CDR3 amino acids: CAISGQGANTEAFF. The CDR3 coding sequence is TGTGCCATCAGTGGCCAGGGGGCGAACACTGAAGCTTTCTTT. The chain is built from TRBV10-3 and TRBJ1-1, with 8 bases matching TRBD1. Germline V gene lookup returns CDR1 ENHRY and CDR2 SYGVKD. V was pared by 4 bases and J by 1 base, with 2 bases of the junction left unmatched. The CDR3 loop spans 14 amino acids.

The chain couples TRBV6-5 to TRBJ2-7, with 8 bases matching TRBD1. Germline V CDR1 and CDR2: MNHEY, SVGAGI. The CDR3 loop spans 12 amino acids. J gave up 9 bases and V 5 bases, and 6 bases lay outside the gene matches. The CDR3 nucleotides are TGTGCCAGCAGTCAACTGGACAGGGTGCAGTACTTC. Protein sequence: CASSQLDRVQYF.

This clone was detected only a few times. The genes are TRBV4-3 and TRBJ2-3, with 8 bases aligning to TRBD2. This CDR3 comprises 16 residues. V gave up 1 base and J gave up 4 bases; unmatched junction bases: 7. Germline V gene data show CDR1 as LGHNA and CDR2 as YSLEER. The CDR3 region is CASSQASGGVADTQYF. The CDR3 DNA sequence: TGCGCCAGCAGCCAAGCAAGCGGGGGAGTCGCAGATACGCAGTATTTT.

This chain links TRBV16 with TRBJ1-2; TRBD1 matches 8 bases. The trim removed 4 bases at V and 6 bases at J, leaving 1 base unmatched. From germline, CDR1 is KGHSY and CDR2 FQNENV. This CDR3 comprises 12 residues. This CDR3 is CASSPTGDGYTF. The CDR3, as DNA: TGTGCCAGCAGCCCGACAGGGGATGGCTACACCTTC.

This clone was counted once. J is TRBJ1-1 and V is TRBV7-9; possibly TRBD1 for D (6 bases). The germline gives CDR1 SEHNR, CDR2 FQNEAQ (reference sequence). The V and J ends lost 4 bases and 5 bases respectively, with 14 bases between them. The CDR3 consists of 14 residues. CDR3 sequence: CASSYGGGGTEAFF. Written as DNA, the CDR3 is TGTGCCAGCAGCTACGGGGGCGGGGGGACTGAAGCTTTCTTT.

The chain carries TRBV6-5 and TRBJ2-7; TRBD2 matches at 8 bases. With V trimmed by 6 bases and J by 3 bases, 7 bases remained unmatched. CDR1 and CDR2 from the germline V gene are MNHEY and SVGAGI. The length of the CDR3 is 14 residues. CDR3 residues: CASRDGTSFYEQYF. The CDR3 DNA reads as TGTGCCAGCAGAGACGGGACTAGTTTCTACGAGCAGTACTTC.

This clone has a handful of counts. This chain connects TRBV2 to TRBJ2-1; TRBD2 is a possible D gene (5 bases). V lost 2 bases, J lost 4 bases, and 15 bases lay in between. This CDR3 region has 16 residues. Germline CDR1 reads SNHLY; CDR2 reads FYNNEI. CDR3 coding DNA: TGTGCCAGCAGTGAACCCCCCGGGGTAGGATACAATGAGCAGTTCTTC. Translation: CASSEPPGVGYNEQFF.

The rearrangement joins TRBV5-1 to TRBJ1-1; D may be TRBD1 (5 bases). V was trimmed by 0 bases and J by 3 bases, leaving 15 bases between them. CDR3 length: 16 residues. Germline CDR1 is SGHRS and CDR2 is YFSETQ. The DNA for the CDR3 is TGCGCCAGCAGCTTGGTTTTGGGGGGTGGGGACACTGAAGCTTTCTTT. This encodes CASSLVLGGGDTEAFF.

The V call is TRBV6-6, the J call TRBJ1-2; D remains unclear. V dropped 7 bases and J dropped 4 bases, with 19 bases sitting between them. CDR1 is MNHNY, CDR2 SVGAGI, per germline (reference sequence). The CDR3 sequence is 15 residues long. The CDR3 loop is CASTLEGGLSYGYTF. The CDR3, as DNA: TGTGCCAGCACACTCGAGGGCGGACTCTCCTATGGCTACACCTTC.

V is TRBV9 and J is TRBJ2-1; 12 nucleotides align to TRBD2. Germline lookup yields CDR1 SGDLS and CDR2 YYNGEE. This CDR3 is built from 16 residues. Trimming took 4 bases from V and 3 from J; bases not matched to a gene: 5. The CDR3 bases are TGTGCCAGCAGCCTTGGGACTAGCGGGCTCTACAATGAGCAGTTCTTC. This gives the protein CASSLGTSGLYNEQFF.

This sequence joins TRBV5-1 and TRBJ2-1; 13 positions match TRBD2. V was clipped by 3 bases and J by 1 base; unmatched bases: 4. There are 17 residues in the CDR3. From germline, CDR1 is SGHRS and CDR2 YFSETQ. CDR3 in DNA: TGCGCCAGCAGCTCGGGACTAGCGGGACCTTCCTACAATGAGCAGTTCTTC. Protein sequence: CASSSGLAGPSYNEQFF.